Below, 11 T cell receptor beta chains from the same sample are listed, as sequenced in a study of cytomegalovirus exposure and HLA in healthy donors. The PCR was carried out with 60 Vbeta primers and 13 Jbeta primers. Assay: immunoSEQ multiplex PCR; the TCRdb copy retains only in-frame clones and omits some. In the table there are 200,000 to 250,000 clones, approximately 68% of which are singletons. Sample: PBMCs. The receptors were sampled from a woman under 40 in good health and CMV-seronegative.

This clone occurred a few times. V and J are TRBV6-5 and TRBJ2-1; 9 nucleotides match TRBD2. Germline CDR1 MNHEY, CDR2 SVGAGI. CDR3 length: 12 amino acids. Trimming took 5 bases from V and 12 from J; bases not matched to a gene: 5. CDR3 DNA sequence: TGTGCCAGCAGTCCATCAGCGGGAGGGCAGTTCTTC. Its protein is CASSPSAGGQFF.

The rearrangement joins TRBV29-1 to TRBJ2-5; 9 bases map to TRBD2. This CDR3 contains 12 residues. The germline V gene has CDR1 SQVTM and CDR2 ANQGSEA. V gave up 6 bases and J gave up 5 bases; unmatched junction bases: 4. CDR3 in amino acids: CSVRGGRETQYF. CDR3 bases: TGCAGCGTGCGGGGGGGGAGGGAGACCCAGTACTTC.

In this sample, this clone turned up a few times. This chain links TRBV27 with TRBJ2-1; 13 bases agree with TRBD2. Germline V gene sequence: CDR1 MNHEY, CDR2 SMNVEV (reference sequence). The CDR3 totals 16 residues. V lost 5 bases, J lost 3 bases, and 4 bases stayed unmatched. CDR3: CASSPGTSGNYNEQFF. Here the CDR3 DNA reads TGTGCCAGCAGTCCCGGGACTAGCGGGAACTACAATGAGCAGTTCTTC.

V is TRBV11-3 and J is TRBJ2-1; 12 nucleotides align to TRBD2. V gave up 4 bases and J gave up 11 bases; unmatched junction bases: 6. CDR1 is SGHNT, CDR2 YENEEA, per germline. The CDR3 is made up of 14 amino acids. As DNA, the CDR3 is TGTGCCAGCAGCTCCTCCGGGACTAGCGGGCAGCAGTTCTTC. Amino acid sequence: CASSSSGTSGQQFF.

The CDR3 DNA reads as TGTGCTAGTGGTTCCTCGGGGGTAGCCAAAAACATTCAGTACTTC. Its translation is CASGSSGVAKNIQYF. The rearrangement joins TRBV12-5 to TRBJ2-4; a weak D match, TRBD2 (6 bases). Trimming removed 4 bases at V and 0 bases at J, with 10 bases between. The germline V gene has CDR1 LGHNT and CDR2 FRNRAP. The CDR3 has 15 residues.

The CDR3 DNA reads TGTGCCAGCAGCGCCGGGACTAGCCTCGACAGCGAGACCCAGTACTTC. As protein: CASSAGTSLDSETQYF. The chain employs TRBV9 and TRBJ2-5; 9 bases align to TRBD2. This CDR3 contains 16 residues. Germline V CDR1 and CDR2: SGDLS, YYNGEE. After removal of 3 bases from V and 5 bases from J, the junction contained 11 bases not matched to a gene. Full variable domain (missing parts from reference TRBV9 and TRBJ2-5): DSGVTQTPKHLITATGQRVTLRCSPRSGDLSVYWYQQSLDQGLQFLIQYYNGEERAKGNILERFSAQQFPDLHSELNLSSLELGDSALYFCASSAGTSLDSETQYFGPGTRLLVL.

The CDR3 loop is CASSKQGDQPQHF. The CDR3 region has the DNA TGTGCCAGCAGCAAACAGGGAGATCAGCCCCAGCATTTT. The gene calls are TRBV6-6 and TRBJ1-5; D is possibly TRBD1 (6 bases). Trimming shortened V by 6 bases and J by 5 bases, and 11 bases separated the two germline ends. CDR3 length: 13 amino acids. Germline-derived CDR1 and CDR2 are MNHNY and SVGAGI (reference sequence).

This CDR3 reads CASSIVSRQETQYF. The CDR3 DNA follows: TGTGCCAGTAGTATAGTTTCCAGGCAAGAGACCCAGTACTTC. The chain recombines TRBV19 with TRBJ2-5; D is unresolved. With 1 base removed from V and 2 bases from J, the gap between germline ends came to 8 bases. The CDR3 contains 14 residues. The germline CDR1 and CDR2 sequences are LNHDA and SQIVND (reference sequence). Full variable domain (outside the CDR3, taken from reference TRBV19 and TRBJ2-5): DGGITQSPKYLFRKEGQNVTLSCEQNLNHDAMYWYRQDPGQGLRLIYYSQIVNDFQKGDIAEGYSVSREKKESFPLTVTSAQKNPTAFYLCASSIVSRQETQYFGPGTRLLVL.

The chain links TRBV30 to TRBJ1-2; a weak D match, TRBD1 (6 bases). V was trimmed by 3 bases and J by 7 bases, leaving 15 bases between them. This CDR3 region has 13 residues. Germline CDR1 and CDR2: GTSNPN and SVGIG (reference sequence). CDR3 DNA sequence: TGTGCCTGGAGCGCCGGGGGGGCTAGTGGCTACACCTTC. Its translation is CAWSAGGASGYTF.

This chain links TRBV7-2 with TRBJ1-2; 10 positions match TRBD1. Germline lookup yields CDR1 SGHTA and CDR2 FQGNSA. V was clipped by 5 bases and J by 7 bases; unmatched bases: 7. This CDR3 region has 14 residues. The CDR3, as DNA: TGTGCCAGCAGCCAGACAGGGGGCTTTGGTGGCTACACCTTC. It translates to CASSQTGGFGGYTF.

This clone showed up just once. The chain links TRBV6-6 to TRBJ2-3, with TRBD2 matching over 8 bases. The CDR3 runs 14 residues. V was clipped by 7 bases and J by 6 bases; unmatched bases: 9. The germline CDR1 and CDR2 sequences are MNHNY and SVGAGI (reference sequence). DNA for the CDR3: TGTGCCAGCATGGTGGCGGGGGGCTCTGATACGCAGTATTTT. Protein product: CASMVAGGSDTQYF.